This T cell receptor (beta chain) appears in the sequencing data of a study of T cell responses to AZD1222 COVID-19 vaccine. Study at large: Pooled in the analysis were second doses at about 4 or about 12 weeks. Study results and limitations: Baseline seropositivity characterized only a handful of AZD1222 recipients. Recipients of two AZD1222 doses showed rising Spike-specific TCR breadth and depth.

The CDR3 is 16 residues long. The V segment lost 5 bases and the J segment 9 bases; nucleotides outside the gene matches: 12. The germline V gene has CDR1 SEHNR and CDR2 FQNEAQ (reference sequence). The repertoire was sequenced with immunoSEQ multiplex PCR; TCRdb's copy has only in-frame clones and lacks some. The sample contains some 50,000 clones, around 88% of which appear only once. A note on this clone: The antigen is not known.

The TCR sequence derives from an adult in good health. The chain recombines TRBV7-9 with TRBJ1-6; 8 positions match TRBD1. Sequences were derived from peripheral blood, sampled on day 0 of AZD1222 vaccination. The CDR3 nucleotides are TGTGCCAGCAGCCCAGGACAGGGCATGGGGGGTTCACCCCTCCACTTT. Translation gives CASSPGQGMGGSPLHF.